Listed here are 32 T cell receptor beta chains from one sample, sequenced in a study of cytomegalovirus exposure and HLA in healthy donors. PCR involved 60 Vbeta and 13 Jbeta primers. The table came from immunoSEQ multiplex PCR; TCRdb's copy has only in-frame clones and leaves some out. The sample holds about 130,000 clones, 70% to 85% seen once. Material: PBMCs. The source of these receptors is a woman aged 18-30 years in good health and CMV-seropositive.

The chain uses TRBV30 and TRBJ2-1; tentative D call: TRBD1 (5 bases). Germline-derived CDR1 and CDR2 are GTSNPN and SVGIG (reference sequence). This CDR3 comprises 16 residues. The ends were cut back, 1 base at V and 7 bases at J, with 20 bases in the middle. The CDR3 bases are TGTGCCTGGAGTGGTGAGGTAACAGGAGTTTTGAATGAGCAGTTCTTC. Translation: CAWSGEVTGVLNEQFF.

V and J are TRBV19 and TRBJ2-2; 11 bases map to TRBD2. The germline V gene encodes CDR1 LNHDA and CDR2 SQIVND (reference sequence). Trimming took 4 bases from V and 5 from J; bases not matched to a gene: 3. CDR3 length: 15 residues. The CDR3 spells CASSSSGGATGELFF. The CDR3, as DNA: TGTGCCAGTAGTAGTAGCGGGGGGGCAACCGGGGAGCTGTTTTTT.

This sequence joins TRBV6-5 and TRBJ2-1; TRBD2 matches 10 bases. Germline CDR1 is MNHEY and CDR2 is SVGAGI. After removal of 6 bases from V and 0 bases from J, the junction contained 2 bases not matched to a gene. The CDR3 is 15 residues long. CDR3 nucleotide sequence: TGTGCCAGCAGCATAGCGGGGGGCTCCTACAATGAGCAGTTCTTC. Translated: CASSIAGGSYNEQFF.

The chain carries TRBV18 and TRBJ2-5, with 7 bases aligning to TRBD2. With V trimmed by 6 bases and J by 4 bases, 5 bases remained unmatched. The CDR3 spans 13 residues. Looked up from germline, CDR1 is KGHSH and CDR2 is LQKENI. The CDR3 bases are TGTGCCAGCTCGCCCGGGGAGGGAGAGACCCAGTACTTC. This sequence encodes CASSPGEGETQYF. The entire variable domain, with the rest obtained from reference TRBV18 and TRBJ2-5, is as follows: NAGVMQNPRHLVRRRGQEARLRCSPMKGHSHVYWYRQLPEEGLKFMVYLQKENIIDESGMPKERFSAEFPKEGPSILRIQQVVRGDSAAYFCASSPGEGETQYFGPGTRLLVL.

V gene TRBV7-8 combines with J gene TRBJ2-5; 9 bases are shared with TRBD1. The CDR3 length is 14 residues. Germline V gives CDR1 SGHVS, CDR2 FQNEAQ. V lost 4 bases to trimming and J lost 5 bases; unmatched junction nucleotides: 5. The CDR3 is CASSSGQGGETQYF. Here the CDR3 DNA reads TGTGCCAGCAGCTCGGGACAGGGCGGGGAGACCCAGTACTTC.

The chain couples TRBV11-2 to TRBJ2-1; 9 nucleotides match TRBD1. V was clipped by 4 bases and J by 7 bases; unmatched bases: 8. The germline CDR1 and CDR2 sequences are SGHAT and FQNNGV. The length of the CDR3 is 15 residues. The CDR3 nucleotides read TGTGCCAGCAGCTCCCCGGGACAGGGCGGGAATGAGCAGTTCTTC. Protein sequence: CASSSPGQGGNEQFF. The full variable domain, completed using reference TRBV11-2 and TRBJ2-1, is EAGVAQSPRYKIIEKRQSVAFWCNPISGHATLYWYQQILGQGPKLLIQFQNNGVVDDSQLPKDRFSAERLKGVDSTLKIQPAKLEDSAVYLCASSSPGQGGNEQFFGPGTRLTVL.

The chain links TRBV12-5 to TRBJ1-4; possibly TRBD1 for D (5 bases). V lost 4 bases and J lost 0, with 9 bases in between. The CDR3 contains 15 residues. Germline lookup yields CDR1 LGHNT and CDR2 FRNRAP. CDR3 sequence reads: CASGWGVATNEKLFF. CDR3 in DNA: TGTGCTAGTGGTTGGGGGGTTGCAACTAATGAAAAACTGTTTTTT.

The rearrangement joins TRBV9 to TRBJ2-1; TRBD2 agrees at 7 bases. CDR1 and CDR2 from the germline V gene are SGDLS and YYNGEE. V lost 4 bases to trimming and J lost 8 bases; unmatched junction nucleotides: 15. The CDR3 sequence is 16 residues long. The CDR3 nucleotides are TGTGCCAGCAGCCCATACAGCGGGGAATACGGGGATGAGCAGTTCTTC. Translating it yields CASSPYSGEYGDEQFF.

This chain uses TRBV5-1 with TRBJ2-5; 9 bases agree with TRBD2. Looked up from germline, CDR1 is SGHRS and CDR2 is YFSETQ. V was clipped by 2 bases and J by 1 base; unmatched bases: 9. The CDR3 contains 17 residues. The CDR3 bases are TGCGCCAGCAGCTTACTGGCTAGCGGGGCCATCCAAGAGACCCAGTACTTC. This translates into CASSLLASGAIQETQYF.

This chain joins TRBV6-5 and TRBJ2-7; D is perhaps TRBD1 (6 bases). Germline-derived CDR1 and CDR2 are MNHEY and SVGAGI. The CDR3 covers 15 residues. The germline V and J ends were trimmed by 7 bases and 4 bases, with 20 bases remaining between them. The CDR3: CASTYVEGGAYEQYF. The CDR3 nucleotides are TGTGCCAGCACCTACGTAGAAGGGGGAGCATACGAGCAGTACTTC.

The chain uses TRBV6-5 and TRBJ1-1; possibly TRBD1 for D (5 bases). The CDR3 length is 12 residues. V lost 11 bases to trimming and J lost 2 bases, with 12 bases between them. CDR1 and CDR2 (germline): MNHEY, SVGAGI. The CDR3 coding sequence is TGTGCCGCCTCCCAGGGAAACACTGAAGCTTTCTTT. Translation gives CAASQGNTEAFF.

CDR3 DNA sequence: TGTGCCAGCAGCTTAGTCCTAGAGCCCCAGCATTTT. This sequence encodes CASSLVLEPQHF. This chain joins TRBV7-8 and TRBJ1-5; D uncertain. The germline V and J ends were trimmed by 1 base and 8 bases, with 6 bases remaining between them. The germline CDR1 and CDR2 sequences are SGHVS and FQNEAQ. The CDR3 is 12 amino acids. Complete variable domain (other parts from reference TRBV7-8 and TRBJ1-5): GAGVSQSPRYKVAKRGQDVALRCDPISGHVSLFWYQQALGQGPEFLTYFQNEAQLDKSGLPSDRFFAERPEGSVSTLKIQRTQQEDSAVYLCASSLVLEPQHFGDGTRLSIL.

The chain is built from TRBV5-1 and TRBJ1-2; D is perhaps TRBD1 (6 bases). Germline loops: CDR1 SGHRS, CDR2 YFSETQ. Deletions cut 0 bases from V and 7 bases from J, with 13 bases between. The CDR3 length is 14 residues. CDR3 sequence reads: CASSLDLGAGGYTF. DNA for the CDR3: TGCGCCAGCAGCTTGGATCTGGGGGCGGGTGGCTACACCTTC.

V and J are TRBV4-1 and TRBJ1-2; 8 bases agree with TRBD1. CDR1 and CDR2 (germline): MGHRA, YSYEKL. The CDR3 covers 18 residues. The trim removed 1 base at V and 4 bases at J, leaving 14 bases unmatched. CDR3 amino acids: CASSQGDRGGPISYGYTF. The CDR3, as DNA: TGCGCCAGCAGCCAAGGAGACAGGGGAGGGCCAATTTCCTATGGCTACACCTTC.

This chain uses TRBV19 with TRBJ2-2; maybe TRBD1 (5 bases). The CDR3 consists of 15 residues. CDR1 is LNHDA, CDR2 SQIVND, per germline (reference sequence). The germline V and J ends were trimmed by 6 bases and 3 bases, with 14 bases remaining between them. The CDR3 protein is CASSVRVWDTGELFF. DNA of the CDR3: TGTGCCAGTAGCGTCAGGGTTTGGGACACCGGGGAGCTGTTTTTT.

This chain connects TRBV21-1 to TRBJ1-5. TRBV21-1 is an annotated pseudogene. CDR3 length: 18 residues. The CDR3, as DNA: TGTGCCAACCCCCAGGGAGGGGTCATTCCCCCCTTCAATCAGCCCCAGCATTTT. Translated, it gives CANPQGGVIPPFNQPQHF.

Written as DNA, the CDR3 is TGTGCCAGCAGCTTCGCCACAGGGGTTTACTATGGCTACACCTTC. Translation: CASSFATGVYYGYTF. The V call is TRBV12-1, the J call TRBJ1-2; the table assigns TRBD1, which was not confirmed against the DNA. TRBV12-1 is labeled a pseudogene. This CDR3 has 15 amino acids.

The gene calls are TRBV5-1 and TRBJ2-3, with D possibly matching TRBD2 (5 bases). Germline V gene data show CDR1 as SGHRS and CDR2 as YFSETQ. CDR3 length equals 13 residues. V was cut by 6 bases and J by 2 bases, with 10 bases left in between. The CDR3, as DNA: TGCGCCAGCAATGAGGGATACACAGATACGCAGTATTTT. Residues: CASNEGYTDTQYF.

The chain employs TRBV6-6 and TRBJ2-7; 8 bases are shared with TRBD1. The CDR3 is made up of 14 amino acids. The J segment lost 2 bases and the V segment lost 7 bases, leaving 7 bases of the junction unmatched. Germline values: CDR1 MNHNY, CDR2 SVGAGI (reference sequence). In nucleotides, the CDR3 is TGTGCCAGCACCAAGGAGGACAGGGCCTACGAGCAGTACTTC. Encoded protein: CASTKEDRAYEQYF.

The V gene is TRBV20-1, the J gene TRBJ1-2; 7 nucleotides agree with TRBD1. Unmatched junction bases numbered 6, after V lost 6 bases and J lost 8 bases. This CDR3 comprises 11 residues. The germline V gene encodes CDR1 DFQATT and CDR2 SNEGSKA (reference sequence). The CDR3 is CSAGGAWGYTF. The CDR3 region has the DNA TGCAGTGCAGGGGGCGCCTGGGGCTACACCTTC.

V is TRBV13 and J is TRBJ2-1; 8 bases match TRBD1. V lost 5 bases to trimming and J lost 8 bases; unmatched junction nucleotides: 2. The CDR3 totals 12 residues. Germline V CDR1 and CDR2: PRHDT, FYEKMQ (reference sequence). CDR3: CASSPGGYEQFF. CDR3 DNA: TGTGCCAGCAGCCCAGGGGGCTATGAGCAGTTCTTC.

This chain uses TRBV27 with TRBJ2-2; no reliable D call. Between the trimmed V and J ends, which lost 5 bases and 5 bases, there was a span of 12 bases. This CDR3 region has 14 residues. CDR1 is MNHEY and CDR2 is SMNVEV in the germline V gene (reference sequence). CDR3 loop: CASSLYPRTGELFF. The CDR3, as DNA: TGTGCCAGCAGTCTATATCCCAGGACCGGGGAGCTGTTTTTT.

This clone has just one count. An end of the junction differs from the germline gene, which may be a read error. This chain joins TRBV7-9 and TRBJ1-3; a possible D gene is TRBD1 (5 bases). Germline CDR1 and CDR2: SEHNR and FQNEAQ (reference sequence). CDR3 length equals 16 residues. The CDR3 bases are TGTTCCAGCAGCCCCGTCGGGGGGAGCTCTGGAAACACCATATATTTT. The encoded protein is CSSSPVGGSSGNTIYF.

This clone was seen once. The V and J genes are TRBV5-1 and TRBJ1-1, with TRBD1 identical over 7 bases. The trim removed 2 bases at V and 4 bases at J, leaving 2 bases unmatched. This CDR3 is built from 13 residues. Germline V CDR1 and CDR2: SGHRS, YFSETQ. CDR3 DNA sequence: TGCGCCAGCAGCTTTACAGGGGCCACTGAAGCTTTCTTT. Protein sequence: CASSFTGATEAFF.

A single count supports this clone. The rearrangement links TRBV9 to TRBJ1-1; the match to TRBD1 covers 7 bases. This CDR3 has 18 amino acids. Trimming cost V 0 bases and J 1 base; bases outside gene matches: 12. In germline, CDR1 is SGDLS, CDR2 YYNGEE. The CDR3 nucleotides read TGTGCCAGCAGCGTAGATCCAGGGGGGAGGTGGAGGAACACTGAAGCTTTCTTT. Translating gives CASSVDPGGRWRNTEAFF. The full variable domain, rest sourced from reference TRBV9 and TRBJ1-1, is DSGVTQTPKHLITATGQRVTLRCSPRSGDLSVYWYQQSLDQGLQFLIQYYNGEERAKGNILERFSAQQFPDLHSELNLSSLELGDSALYFCASSVDPGGRWRNTEAFFGQGTRLTVV.

The V call is TRBV4-1, the J call TRBJ1-3, with TRBD1 matching over 8 bases. This CDR3 contains 18 residues. After removal of 0 bases from V and 4 bases from J, the junction contained 11 bases not matched to a gene. CDR1 is MGHRA, CDR2 YSYEKL, per germline. This CDR3 reads CASSQDSGGLGSGNTIYF. In DNA form, the CDR3 reads TGCGCCAGCAGCCAAGACTCAGGGGGCCTGGGTAGCGGAAACACCATATATTTT.

A single count supports this clone. This chain links TRBV7-3 with TRBJ2-1, with 7 bases that match TRBD2. Germline V gene sequence: CDR1 SGHTA, CDR2 FQGTGA. The CDR3 sequence is 15 residues long. V trimming: 5 bases; J trimming: 1 base; junction bases outside the gene matches: 5. The CDR3 nucleotides read TGTGCCAGCAGCCCCGGGACTAATTCCTACAATGAGCAGTTCTTC. It codes for CASSPGTNSYNEQFF.

This chain uses TRBV30 with TRBJ1-3; D unclear. The germline V gene encodes CDR1 GTSNPN and CDR2 SVGIG (reference sequence). Trimming removed 3 bases from V and 12 bases from J, with 15 bases in between. The CDR3 has 12 amino acids. Here the CDR3 DNA reads TGTGCCTGGAGCGAGACGGGAGGCGACATATATTTT. This gives the protein CAWSETGGDIYF.

The V call is TRBV19, the J call TRBJ2-2; D may be TRBD1 (5 bases). CDR1 and CDR2 from the germline V gene are LNHDA and SQIVND (reference sequence). V gave up 3 bases and J gave up 3 bases, with 11 bases separating them. This CDR3 spans 15 amino acids. DNA of the CDR3: TGTGCCAGTAGTATTGTAGGGGCGGACACCGGGGAGCTGTTTTTT. Amino acid sequence: CASSIVGADTGELFF. Full variable domain (outside the CDR3, taken from reference TRBV19 and TRBJ2-2): DGGITQSPKYLFRKEGQNVTLSCEQNLNHDAMYWYRQDPGQGLRLIYYSQIVNDFQKGDIAEGYSVSREKKESFPLTVTSAQKNPTAFYLCASSIVGADTGELFFGEGSRLTVL.

A single count supports this clone. This chain joins TRBV30 and TRBJ2-3; TRBD2 agrees at 9 bases. CDR1 and CDR2 (germline): GTSNPN, SVGIG (reference sequence). The ends lost 5 bases at V and 4 bases at J; junction bases unmatched: 4. The CDR3 has 13 amino acids. The CDR3 spells CAWGTSPSDTQYF. CDR3 DNA: TGTGCCTGGGGGACTAGCCCCTCAGATACGCAGTATTTT.

V is TRBV18 and J is TRBJ2-5, with 7 nucleotides matching TRBD1. V lost 4 bases, J lost 4 bases, and 0 bases stayed unmatched. CDR1 KGHSH and CDR2 LQKENI come from the germline V gene. There are 12 residues in the CDR3. The CDR3 region has the DNA TGTGCCAGCTCACGGGACAGAGAGACCCAGTACTTC. Residues: CASSRDRETQYF.

Worth noting for this clone: A read error may account for a junction end that differs from germline. The J gene is TRBJ1-2, the V gene TRBV7-9; tentative D call: TRBD1 (6 bases). This CDR3 contains 14 residues. Germline assignment: CDR1 SEHNR and CDR2 FQNEAQ (reference sequence). The CDR3 sequence is CSSSYNRDNYGYTF. The DNA of the CDR3 is TGTTCCAGCAGCTACAACAGGGATAATTATGGCTACACCTTC.